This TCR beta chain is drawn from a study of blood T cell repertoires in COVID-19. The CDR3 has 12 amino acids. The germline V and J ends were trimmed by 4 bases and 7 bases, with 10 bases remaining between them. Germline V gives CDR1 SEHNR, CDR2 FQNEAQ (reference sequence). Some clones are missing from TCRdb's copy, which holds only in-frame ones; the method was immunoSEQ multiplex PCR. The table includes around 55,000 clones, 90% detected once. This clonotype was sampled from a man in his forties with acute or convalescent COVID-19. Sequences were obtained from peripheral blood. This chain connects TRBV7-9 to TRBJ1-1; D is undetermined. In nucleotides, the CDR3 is TGTGCCAGCAGCTCCCGACTGCTTGAAGCTTTCTTT. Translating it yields CASSSRLLEAFF.